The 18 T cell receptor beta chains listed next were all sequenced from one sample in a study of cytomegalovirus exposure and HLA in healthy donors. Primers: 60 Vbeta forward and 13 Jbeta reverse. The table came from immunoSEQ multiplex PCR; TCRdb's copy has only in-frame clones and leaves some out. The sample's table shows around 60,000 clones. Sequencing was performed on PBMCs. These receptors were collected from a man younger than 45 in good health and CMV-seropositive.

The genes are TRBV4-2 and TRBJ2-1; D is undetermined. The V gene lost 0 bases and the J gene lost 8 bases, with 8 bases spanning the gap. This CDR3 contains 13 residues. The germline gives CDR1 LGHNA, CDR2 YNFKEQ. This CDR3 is CASSQELGDEQFF. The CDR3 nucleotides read TGTGCCAGCAGCCAAGAGCTCGGAGATGAGCAGTTCTTC.

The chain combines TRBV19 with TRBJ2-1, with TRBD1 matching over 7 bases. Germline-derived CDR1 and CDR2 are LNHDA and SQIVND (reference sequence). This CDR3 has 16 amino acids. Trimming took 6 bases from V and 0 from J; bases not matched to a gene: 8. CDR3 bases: TGTGCCAGTAGATCGACAGGGATCGTCTCCTACAATGAGCAGTTCTTC. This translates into CASRSTGIVSYNEQFF.

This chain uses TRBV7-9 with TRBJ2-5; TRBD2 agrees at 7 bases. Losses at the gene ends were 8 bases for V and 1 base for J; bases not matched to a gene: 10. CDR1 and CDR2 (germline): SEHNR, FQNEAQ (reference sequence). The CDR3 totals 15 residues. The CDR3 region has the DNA TGTGCCAGCGAAATGGGGGGGGGAATCCAAGAGACCCAGTACTTC. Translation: CASEMGGGIQETQYF.

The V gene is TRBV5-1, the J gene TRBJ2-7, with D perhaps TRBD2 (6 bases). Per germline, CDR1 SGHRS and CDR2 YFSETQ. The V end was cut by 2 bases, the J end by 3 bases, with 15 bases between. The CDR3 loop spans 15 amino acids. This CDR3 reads CASSFGGVGNYEQYF. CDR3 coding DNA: TGCGCCAGCAGCTTCGGAGGGGTCGGAAACTACGAGCAGTACTTC.

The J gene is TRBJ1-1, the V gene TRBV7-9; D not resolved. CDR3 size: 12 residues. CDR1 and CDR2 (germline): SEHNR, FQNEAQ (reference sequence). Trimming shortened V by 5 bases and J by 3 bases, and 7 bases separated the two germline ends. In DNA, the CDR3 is TGTGCCAGCAGCCAGAGCGACACTGAAGCTTTCTTT. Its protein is CASSQSDTEAFF.

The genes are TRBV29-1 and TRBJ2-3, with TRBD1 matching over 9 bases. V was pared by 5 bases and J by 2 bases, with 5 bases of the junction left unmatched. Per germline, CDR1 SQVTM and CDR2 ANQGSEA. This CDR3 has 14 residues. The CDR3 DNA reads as TGCAGCGTTAGGACAGGGGAGGTCACAGATACGCAGTATTTT. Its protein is CSVRTGEVTDTQYF.

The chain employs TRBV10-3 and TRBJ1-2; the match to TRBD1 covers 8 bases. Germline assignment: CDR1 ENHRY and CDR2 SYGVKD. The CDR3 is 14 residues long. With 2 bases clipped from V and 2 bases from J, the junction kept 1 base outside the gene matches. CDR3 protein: CAISEGTGNYGYTF. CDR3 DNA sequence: TGTGCCATCAGTGAGGGGACAGGAAACTATGGCTACACCTTC.

CDR3 amino acids: CASSLATGGFSGANVLTF. CDR3 DNA: TGTGCCAGCAGCTTAGCGACAGGGGGCTTCTCTGGGGCCAACGTCCTGACTTTC. The chain links TRBV11-2 to TRBJ2-6; 10 bases are a match to TRBD1. This CDR3 has 18 amino acids. V trimming: 1 base; J trimming: 0 bases; junction bases outside the gene matches: 3. CDR1 and CDR2 (germline): SGHAT, FQNNGV.

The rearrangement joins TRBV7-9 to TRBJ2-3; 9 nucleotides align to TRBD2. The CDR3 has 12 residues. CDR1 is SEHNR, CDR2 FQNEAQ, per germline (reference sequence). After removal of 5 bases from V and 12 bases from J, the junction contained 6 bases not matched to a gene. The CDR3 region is CASSLIAGAQYF. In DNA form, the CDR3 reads TGTGCCAGCAGCCTTATAGCGGGAGCTCAGTATTTT.

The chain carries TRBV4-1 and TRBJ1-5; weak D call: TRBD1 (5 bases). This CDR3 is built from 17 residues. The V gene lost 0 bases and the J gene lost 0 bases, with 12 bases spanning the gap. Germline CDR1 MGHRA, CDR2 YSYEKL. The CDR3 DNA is TGCGCCAGCAGCCAAGAAGGCAGGGCTTATAGCAATCAGCCCCAGCATTTT. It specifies CASSQEGRAYSNQPQHF.

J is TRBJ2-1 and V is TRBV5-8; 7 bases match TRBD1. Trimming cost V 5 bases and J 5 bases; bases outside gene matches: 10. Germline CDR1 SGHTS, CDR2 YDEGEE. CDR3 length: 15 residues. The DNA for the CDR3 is TGTGCCAGCAGAATTGGACAGGTCAACGACAATGAGCAGTTCTTC. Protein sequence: CASRIGQVNDNEQFF.

This CDR3 is CAWSEGLVVDLSGQPQHF. The CDR3 bases are TGTGCCTGGAGTGAGGGTCTTGTTGTCGACCTGAGCGGTCAGCCCCAGCATTTT. The chain carries TRBV30 and TRBJ1-5; D call uncertain. Trimming shortened V by 1 base and J by 6 bases, and 25 bases separated the two germline ends. The CDR3 extends over 18 amino acids. Germline V gene sequence: CDR1 GTSNPN, CDR2 SVGIG (reference sequence).

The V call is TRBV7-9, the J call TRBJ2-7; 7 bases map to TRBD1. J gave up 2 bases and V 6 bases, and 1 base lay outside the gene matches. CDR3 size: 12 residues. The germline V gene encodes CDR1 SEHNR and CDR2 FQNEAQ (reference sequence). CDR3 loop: CASRGQTYEQYF. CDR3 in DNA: TGTGCCAGCAGGGGACAGACCTACGAGCAGTACTTC.

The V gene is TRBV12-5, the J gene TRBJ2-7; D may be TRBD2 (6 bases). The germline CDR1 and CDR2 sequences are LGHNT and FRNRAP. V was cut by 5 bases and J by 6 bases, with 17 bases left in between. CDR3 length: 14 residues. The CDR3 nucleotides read TGTGCTAGTGGTCTTAGAGGGAGGTTTAGCGAGCAGTACTTC. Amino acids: CASGLRGRFSEQYF.

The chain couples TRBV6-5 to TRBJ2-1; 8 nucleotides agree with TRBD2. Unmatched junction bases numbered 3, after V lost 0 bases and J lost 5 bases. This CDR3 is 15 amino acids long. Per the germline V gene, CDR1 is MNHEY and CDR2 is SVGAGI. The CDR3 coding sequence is TGTGCCAGCAGTTACTCTAGCGGGATTAACAATGAGCAGTTCTTC. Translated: CASSYSSGINNEQFF.

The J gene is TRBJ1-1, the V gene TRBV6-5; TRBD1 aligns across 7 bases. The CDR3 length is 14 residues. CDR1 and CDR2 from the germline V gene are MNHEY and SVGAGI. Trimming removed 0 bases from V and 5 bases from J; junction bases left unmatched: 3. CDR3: CASSYSQGGTEAFF. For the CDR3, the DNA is TGTGCCAGCAGTTACTCGCAGGGGGGAACTGAAGCTTTCTTT.

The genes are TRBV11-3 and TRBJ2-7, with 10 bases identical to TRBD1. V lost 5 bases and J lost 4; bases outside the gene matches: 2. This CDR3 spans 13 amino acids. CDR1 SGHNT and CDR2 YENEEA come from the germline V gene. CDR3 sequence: CASSRTGGYEQYF. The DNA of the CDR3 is TGTGCCAGCAGCCGGACAGGGGGTTACGAGCAGTACTTC.

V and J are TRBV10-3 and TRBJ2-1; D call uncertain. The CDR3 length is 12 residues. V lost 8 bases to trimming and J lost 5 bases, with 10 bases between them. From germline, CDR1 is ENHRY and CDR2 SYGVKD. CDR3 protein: CAIAEQNNEQFF. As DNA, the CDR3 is TGTGCCATCGCGGAGCAGAACAATGAGCAGTTCTTC.